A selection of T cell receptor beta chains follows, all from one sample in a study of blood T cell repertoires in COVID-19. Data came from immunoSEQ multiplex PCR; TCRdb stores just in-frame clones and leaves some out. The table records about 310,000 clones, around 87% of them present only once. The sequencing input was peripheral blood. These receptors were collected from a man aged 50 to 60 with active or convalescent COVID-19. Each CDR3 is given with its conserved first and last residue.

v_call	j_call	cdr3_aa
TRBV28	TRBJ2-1	CASSAAGGINEQFF
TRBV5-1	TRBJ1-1	CASSLARMNTEAFF
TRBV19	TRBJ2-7	CASRGPGGTYEQYF
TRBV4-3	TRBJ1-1	CASSQEQGGPEAFF
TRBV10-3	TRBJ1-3	CAISGGTGPSGNTIYF
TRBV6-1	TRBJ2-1	CASSVSSGTGGNNEQFF
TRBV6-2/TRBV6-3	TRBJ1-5	CASSSDRGGNQPQHF
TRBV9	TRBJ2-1	CASSPAAGPNNEQFF
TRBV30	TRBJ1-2	CAWSKPINAYGYTF
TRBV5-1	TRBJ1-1	CASSPATGWNTEAFF
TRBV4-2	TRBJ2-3	CASSQPPGLAGANTQYF
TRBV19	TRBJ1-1	CASTPREVRTEAFF
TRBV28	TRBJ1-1	CASSWAGTTYTEAFF
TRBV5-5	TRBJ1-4	CASSPGQSANEKLFF
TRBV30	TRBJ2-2	CAWSVGDTGELFF
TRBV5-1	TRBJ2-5	CASSLDRGSHNAQYF
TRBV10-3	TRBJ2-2	CASGSSGELFF
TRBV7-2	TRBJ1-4	CASRSPGAIEKLFF
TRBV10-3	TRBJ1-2	CAISVGTTGTYYGYTF
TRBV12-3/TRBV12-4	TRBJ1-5	CASSLQEDQPQHF
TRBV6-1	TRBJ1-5	CASSDERYLSNQPQHF
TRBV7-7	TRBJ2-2	CASSTARRGFTGELFF